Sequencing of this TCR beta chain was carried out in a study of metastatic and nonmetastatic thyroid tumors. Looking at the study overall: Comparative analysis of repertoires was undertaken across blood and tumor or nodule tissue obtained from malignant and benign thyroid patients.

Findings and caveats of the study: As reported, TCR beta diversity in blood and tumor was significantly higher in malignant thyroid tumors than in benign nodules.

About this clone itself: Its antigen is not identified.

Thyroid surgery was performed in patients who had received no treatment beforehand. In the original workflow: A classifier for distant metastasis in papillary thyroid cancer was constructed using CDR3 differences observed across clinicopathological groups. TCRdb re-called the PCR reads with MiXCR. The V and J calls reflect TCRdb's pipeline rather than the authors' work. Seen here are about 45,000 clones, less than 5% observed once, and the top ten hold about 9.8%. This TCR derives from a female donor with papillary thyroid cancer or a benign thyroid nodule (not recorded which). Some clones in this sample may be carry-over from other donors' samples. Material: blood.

This CDR3 reads CASSSLEDTQYF. The CDR3, as DNA: TGTGCCAGCAGCTCCCTGGAAGATACGCAGTATTTT. V usage is TRBV5-6 and J usage is TRBJ2-3; D is undetermined. Germline V lookup: CDR1 SGHDT, CDR2 YYEEEE. The CDR3 has 12 amino acids. V lost 3 bases, J lost 5 bases, and 7 bases lay in between.